Shown below are 25 T cell receptor beta chains from a single sample sequenced in a study of OX40 agonist ivuxolimab in advanced cancers. Produced via immunoSEQ multiplex PCR; TCRdb's table is partial and in-frame only. Seen here are about 50,000 clones, about 88% observed once, and the top ten hold about 0.58%. Sequencing used CD4+ or CD8+ T cells sorted from blood, obtained in a trial of the OX40 agonist ivuxolimab. The source is an adult with an advanced solid tumor such as melanoma, head and neck, liver or kidney cancer.

The chain uses TRBV14 and TRBJ2-1; weak D call: TRBD2 (5 bases). Deletions cut 1 base from V and 6 bases from J, with 10 bases between. Per the germline V gene, CDR1 is SGHDN and CDR2 is FVKESK. The CDR3 is 14 residues long. The DNA of the CDR3 is TGTGCCAGCAGCCAAGCCCTAGCCGGCAATGAGCAGTTCTTC. Protein: CASSQALAGNEQFF. Looking up the rest from reference TRBV14 and TRBJ2-1 gives the full variable domain: EAGVTQFPSHSVIEKGQTVTLRCDPISGHDNLYWYRRVMGKEIKFLLHFVKESKQDESGMPNNRFLAERTGGTYSTLKVQPAELEDSGVYFCASSQALAGNEQFFGPGTRLTVL.

The chain links TRBV10-2 to TRBJ2-7; 7 bases align to TRBD1. The CDR3 totals 14 residues. V gave up 4 bases and J gave up 3 bases; unmatched junction bases: 6. Germline loops: CDR1 WSHSY, CDR2 SAAADI. In DNA, the CDR3 is TGCGCCAGCAGTGTACGCCAGGGGGTCTACGAGCAGTACTTC. Translated, it gives CASSVRQGVYEQYF.

The chain is built from TRBV5-4 and TRBJ2-1; D remains ambiguous. The V gene's germline CDR1 is SGHNT and CDR2 YYREEE (reference sequence). Trimming stripped 2 bases from V and 1 base from J, with 4 bases between. There are 13 residues in the CDR3. The CDR3 DNA reads TGTGCCAGCAGCTTTTGGTCCTACAATGAGCAGTTCTTC. Translated: CASSFWSYNEQFF.

The chain links TRBV5-6 to TRBJ2-5; 9 positions agree with TRBD1. V lost 1 base and J lost 4; bases outside the gene matches: 5. Germline CDR1 is SGHDT and CDR2 is YYEEEE. The CDR3 has 15 residues. The CDR3 loop is CASSLPGQGSETQYF. The CDR3 nucleotides read TGTGCCAGCAGCTTGCCGGGACAGGGTTCAGAGACCCAGTACTTC. Variable domain in full (rest from reference TRBV5-6 and TRBJ2-5): DAGVTQSPTHLIKTRGQQVTLRCSPKSGHDTVSWYQQALGQGPQFIFQYYEEEERQRGNFPDRFSGHQFPNYSSELNVNALLLGDSALYLCASSLPGQGSETQYFGPGTRLLVL.

The chain combines TRBV7-2 with TRBJ1-2, with 7 bases matching TRBD1. With V trimmed by 4 bases and J by 4 bases, 3 bases remained unmatched. The CDR3 totals 13 residues. Germline V CDR1 and CDR2: SGHTA, FQGNSA. The CDR3 loop is CASSSTGTYGYTF. The CDR3 bases are TGTGCCAGCAGCTCGACAGGGACCTATGGCTACACCTTC.

This rearrangement joins TRBV5-4 to TRBJ2-1, with TRBD2 matching 8 bases. Trimming removed 4 bases from V and 7 bases from J; junction bases left unmatched: 13. The CDR3 length is 16 residues. The germline gives CDR1 SGHNT, CDR2 YYREEE (reference sequence). DNA of the CDR3: TGTGCCAGCAGCCCGGGAGGGTCCCTGTCTTCTAATGAGCAGTTCTTC. It encodes CASSPGGSLSSNEQFF.

The chain has TRBV5-1 and TRBJ2-5; the match to TRBD2 covers 9 bases. J was trimmed by 7 bases and V by 1 base; bases with no gene match: 5. Looked up from germline, CDR1 is SGHRS and CDR2 is YFSETQ. This CDR3 is built from 14 residues. The CDR3 here is CASSLPLAGGTQYF. The CDR3 coding sequence is TGCGCCAGCAGCTTGCCACTAGCGGGTGGGACCCAGTACTTC.

The chain couples TRBV6-5 to TRBJ2-7, with D unresolved. Germline V gene data show CDR1 as MNHEY and CDR2 as SVGAGI. This CDR3 region has 13 residues. Between the trimmed V and J ends, which lost 3 bases and 1 base, there was a span of 7 bases. The DNA of the CDR3 is TGTGCCAGCAGTTATAGTTCTTCCTACGAGCAGTACTTC. Translating gives CASSYSSSYEQYF.

The CDR3 spells CASAGTFPVLTF. The CDR3, as DNA: TGTGCCAGCGCCGGGACGTTCCCCGTCCTGACTTTC. The chain carries TRBV16 and TRBJ2-6; D possibly uses TRBD1 or TRBD2 (5 bases each). This CDR3 comprises 12 residues. Germline loops: CDR1 KGHSY, CDR2 FQNENV. V lost 8 bases and J lost 12, with 14 bases in between.

The table lists this clone with a count of one. This chain connects TRBV11-3 to TRBJ1-4; D remains ambiguous. Germline V gene sequence: CDR1 SGHNT, CDR2 YENEEA. This CDR3 has 15 amino acids. Trimming removed 4 bases at V and 5 bases at J, with 14 bases between. The CDR3 spells CASSSAGGSNEKLFF. CDR3 nucleotides: TGTGCCAGCAGCTCCGCCGGTGGGTCCAATGAAAAACTGTTTTTT.

The chain has TRBV5-1 and TRBJ2-7; no definite D call. Germline V gives CDR1 SGHRS, CDR2 YFSETQ. Trimming removed 0 bases at V and 4 bases at J, with 8 bases between. The CDR3 runs to 13 residues. CDR3 loop: CASSLVLDYEQYF. The CDR3, as DNA: TGCGCCAGCAGCTTGGTTCTAGATTACGAGCAGTACTTC.

The chain links TRBV25-1 to TRBJ2-2; TRBD1 might be the D (5 bases). V was cut by 4 bases and J by 4 bases, with 13 bases left in between. Germline values: CDR1 MGHDK, CDR2 SYGVNS. This CDR3 has 15 residues. Written as DNA, the CDR3 is TGTGCCAGCAGTGGACAGACGATAGTCACCGGGGAGCTGTTTTTT. Protein product: CASSGQTIVTGELFF.

V and J are TRBV18 and TRBJ2-5; possibly TRBD1 for D (5 bases). Germline values: CDR1 KGHSH, CDR2 LQKENI. CDR3 length: 15 residues. V gave up 3 bases and J gave up 4 bases, with 15 bases separating them. The CDR3 bases are TGTGCCAGCTCACCTCGACTCCAGGGCAGAGAGACCCAGTACTTC. This translates into CASSPRLQGRETQYF. Full variable domain (rest looked up from reference TRBV18 and TRBJ2-5): NAGVMQNPRHLVRRRGQEARLRCSPMKGHSHVYWYRQLPEEGLKFMVYLQKENIIDESGMPKERFSAEFPKEGPSILRIQQVVRGDSAAYFCASSPRLQGRETQYFGPGTRLLVL.

The chain combines TRBV27 with TRBJ2-1, with D tentatively TRBD2 (5 bases). CDR1 is MNHEY and CDR2 is SMNVEV in the germline V gene (reference sequence). The V end was cut by 4 bases, the J end by 1 base, with 11 bases between. This CDR3 comprises 15 residues. CDR3 protein: CASSSLGGSYNEQFF. CDR3 nucleotide sequence: TGTGCCAGCAGTTCCCTCGGAGGATCCTACAATGAGCAGTTCTTC.

This chain connects TRBV27 to TRBJ1-2; D ambiguous. Germline-derived CDR1 and CDR2 are MNHEY and SMNVEV (reference sequence). Trimming removed 6 bases at V and 4 bases at J, with 15 bases between. There are 14 residues in the CDR3. CDR3 sequence reads: CASRPGSSSYGYTF. CDR3 nucleotide sequence: TGTGCCAGCAGGCCGGGATCCTCTAGCTATGGCTACACCTTC.

This chain links TRBV5-5 with TRBJ1-4; D perhaps matches TRBD1 (5 bases). Trimming left V 0 bases short and J 7 bases short, with 16 bases between. There are 16 residues in the CDR3. Germline CDR1 SGHKS, CDR2 YYEKEE (reference sequence). This CDR3 is CASSLETEVVGEKLFF. In DNA, the CDR3 is TGTGCCAGCAGCTTGGAGACAGAAGTTGTAGGTGAAAAACTGTTTTTT.

The chain combines TRBV15 with TRBJ2-1; the D gene is possibly TRBD1 (6 bases). The V gene lost 1 base and the J gene lost 0 bases, with 16 bases spanning the gap. Germline CDR1 reads LNHNV; CDR2 reads YYDKDF (reference sequence). The CDR3 runs 18 residues. The CDR3 DNA sequence: TGTGCCACCAGCAGAGGGGGGCCCCTGGCACTCTCCTACAATGAGCAGTTCTTC. Translated, it gives CATSRGGPLALSYNEQFF.

CDR3 nucleotides: TGTGCCAGCAGTTTATCGCTAGCGGGAGGGCTCCGAGCCCACCTGAACACCGGGGAGCTGTTTTTT. The encoded protein is CASSLSLAGGLRAHLNTGELFF. The rearrangement joins TRBV27 to TRBJ2-2, with 12 bases matching TRBD2. Trimming at V came to 0 bases and at J to 1 base, leaving 15 bases not matched to a gene. The CDR3 totals 22 residues. Germline V gene data show CDR1 as MNHEY and CDR2 as SMNVEV (reference sequence).

This sequence joins TRBV5-1 and TRBJ1-1; D unresolved. CDR3 length: 12 amino acids. Germline CDR1 is SGHRS and CDR2 is YFSETQ. V was shortened by 4 bases and J by 6 bases, with 10 bases between the two germline ends. CDR3 sequence (DNA): TGCGCCAGCAGCCGGGCTGGGTCTGAAGCTTTCTTT. Translating gives CASSRAGSEAFF.

The chain couples TRBV18 to TRBJ2-5; 10 bases agree with TRBD2. Per the germline V gene, CDR1 is KGHSH and CDR2 is LQKENI. The trim removed 3 bases at V and 5 bases at J, leaving 9 bases unmatched. This CDR3 has 16 residues. The CDR3 is CASSPLRLAGDETQYF. The CDR3 DNA reads as TGTGCCAGCTCACCGTTAAGGCTAGCGGGAGATGAGACCCAGTACTTC.

In its sample, this clone was seen a few times. The chain uses TRBV4-1 and TRBJ2-5; maybe TRBD2 (5 bases). Trimming left V 2 bases short and J 2 bases short, with 6 bases between. There are 13 residues in the CDR3. CDR1 MGHRA and CDR2 YSYEKL come from the germline V gene. The CDR3 sequence: CASSQWRQETQYF. CDR3 coding DNA: TGCGCCAGCAGCCAATGGAGGCAAGAGACCCAGTACTTC.

The V call is TRBV6-4, the J call TRBJ1-1; 8 bases are a match to TRBD1. In germline, CDR1 is MRHNA, CDR2 SNTAGT. This CDR3 contains 20 residues. The junction had 21 bases not matched to a gene; V was cut back by 6 bases and J by 0 bases. The CDR3 DNA sequence: TGTGCCAGCAGATTAAATCATGGGCAGGGGGCTATACTAGTGAACACTGAAGCTTTCTTT. It translates to CASRLNHGQGAILVNTEAFF.

The chain is built from TRBV28 and TRBJ2-5; no clear D. The CDR3 spans 15 residues. V dropped 6 bases and J dropped 4 bases, with 18 bases sitting between them. The germline V gene encodes CDR1 MDHEN and CDR2 SYDVKM. CDR3 bases: TGTGCCAGCAGCCTTAATCTGGGGTGGGGAGAGACCCAGTACTTC. Protein: CASSLNLGWGETQYF.

The V gene is TRBV5-1, the J gene TRBJ2-5; the match to TRBD2 covers 9 bases. Trimming removed 2 bases from V and 9 bases from J; junction bases left unmatched: 11. CDR1 and CDR2 from the germline V gene are SGHRS and YFSETQ. The length of the CDR3 is 15 residues. The CDR3 region is CASSLGGRAEEAQYF. In DNA, the CDR3 is TGCGCCAGCAGCTTAGGCGGGAGGGCCGAGGAGGCCCAGTACTTC.

The chain links TRBV28 to TRBJ2-3, with a weak D call TRBD2 (6 bases). The CDR3 runs 14 residues. Germline lookup yields CDR1 MDHEN and CDR2 SYDVKM. The ends were cut back, 5 bases at V and 8 bases at J, with 17 bases in the middle. CDR3 amino acids: CASSPPHSGGTQYF. DNA for the CDR3: TGTGCCAGCAGTCCCCCGCACTCCGGGGGTACGCAGTATTTT.